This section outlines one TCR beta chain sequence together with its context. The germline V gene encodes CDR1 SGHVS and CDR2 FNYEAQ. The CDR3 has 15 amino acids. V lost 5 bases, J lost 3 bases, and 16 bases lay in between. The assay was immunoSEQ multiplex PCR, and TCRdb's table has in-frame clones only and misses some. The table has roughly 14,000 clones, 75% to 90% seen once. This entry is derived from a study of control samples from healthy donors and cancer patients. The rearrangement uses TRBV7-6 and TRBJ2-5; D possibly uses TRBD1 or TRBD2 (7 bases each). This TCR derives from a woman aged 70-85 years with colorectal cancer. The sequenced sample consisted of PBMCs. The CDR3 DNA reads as TGTGCCAGCAGCCCATTGACAGGGAGGGAAGAGACCCAGTACTTC. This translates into CASSPLTGREETQYF. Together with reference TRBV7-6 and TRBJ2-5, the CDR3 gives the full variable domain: GAGVSQSPRYKVTKRGQDVALRCDPISGHVSLYWYRQALGQGPEFLTYFNYEAQQDKSGLPNDRFSAERPEGSISTLTIQRTEQRDSAMYRCASSPLTGREETQYFGPGTRLLVL.